The 27 T cell receptor beta chains in this list originate from one sample, sequenced in a study of regulatory T cells in long-lasting Graves disease. Sample time point: newly diagnosed GD, antithyroid drugs for less than 3 months. From PBMCs, RNA was extracted and then used to make the TCR library. iRepertoire HTBI primers and Arm-PCR of CDR3 regions built TCR beta libraries. In TCRdb, the multiplex PCR reads were re-called with MiXCR into one record per CDR3 protein. Of approximately 470,000 distinct CDR3 sequences in the sample, about 16% were seen once. The same sample was also used in a study of T cells in Graves' hyperthyroidism and ophthalmopathy.

The sequences come from peripheral blood mononuclear cells (PBMCs), collected at new diagnosis, from a patient treated with antithyroid drugs. These receptors originate from a man aged 35-49 years with Graves disease.

Note on this clonotype: This probably arose from a read error, given a far larger clone one base away. This is likely a read error, given that the CDR3 carries no conserved phenylalanine or tryptophan at its end. The V call is TRBV7-8, the J call TRBJ2-1; D might be TRBD2 (5 bases). V lost 1 base, J lost 7 bases, and 11 bases lay in between. Germline V gives CDR1 SGHVS, CDR2 FQNEAQ. The CDR3 sequence is 14 residues long. The DNA for the CDR3 is TGTGCCAGCAGCTTAGTCGGTAGCGCGAATGAGCAGTTCTCC. Translating it yields CASSLVGSANEQFS.

The chain links TRBV5-6 to TRBJ2-3; 7 bases line up with TRBD1. The V and J ends lost 4 bases and 4 bases, in that order; junction bases with no gene match: 9. Germline CDR1 reads SGHDT; CDR2 reads YYEEEE. The CDR3 has 15 amino acids. In DNA form, the CDR3 reads TGTGCCAGCAGCCGAAAACTAACAGGGGCAGATACGCAGTATTTT. Residues: CASSRKLTGADTQYF.

This clonotype was seen at least ten times. The V gene is TRBV20-1, the J gene TRBJ2-7; D ambiguous. Germline V gene data show CDR1 as DFQATT and CDR2 as SNEGSKA (reference sequence). Trimming removed 6 bases at V and 7 bases at J, with 10 bases between. There are 10 residues in the CDR3. The CDR3 loop is CSAKVGEQYF. DNA of the CDR3: TGCAGTGCAAAAGTCGGGGAGCAGTACTTC.

Many counts were recorded for this clonotype. Relative to the germline gene, one junction end is altered; a read error may explain this. This sequence joins TRBV5-1 and TRBJ2-1; weak D call: TRBD1 (6 bases). The CDR3 consists of 15 residues. Germline loops: CDR1 SGHRS, CDR2 YFSETQ. CDR3 coding DNA: TGTGCCAGCAGCCCGGGACACCTCTCCTACAATGAGCAGTTCTTC. This translates into CASSPGHLSYNEQFF. Combining the CDR3 with reference TRBV5-1 and TRBJ2-1 gives the whole variable domain KAGVTQTPRYLIKTRGQQVTLSCSPISGHRSVSWYQQTPGQGLQFLFEYFSETQRNKGNFPGRFSGRQFSNSRSEMNVSTLELGDSALYLCASSPGHLSYNEQFFGPGTRLTVL.

This clonotype has ten or more counts. The rearrangement joins TRBV11-2 to TRBJ1-1; D gene unclear. This CDR3 contains 14 residues. V lost 3 bases to trimming and J lost 1 base, with 9 bases between them. Germline CDR1 is SGHAT and CDR2 is FQNNGV. CDR3 sequence reads: CASSFTQKNTEAFF. CDR3 nucleotides: TGTGCCAGCAGCTTTACCCAGAAGAACACTGAAGCTTTCTTT.

In its sample, this clonotype was seen many times. The chain uses TRBV5-1 and TRBJ2-1; 7 bases align to TRBD2. CDR1 is SGHRS, CDR2 YFSETQ, per germline. V lost 2 bases to trimming and J lost 0 bases; unmatched junction nucleotides: 8. This CDR3 spans 17 amino acids. CDR3 sequence reads: CASSLRTSANSYNEQFF. The CDR3 bases are TGCGCCAGCAGCTTACGCACTAGCGCCAACTCCTACAATGAGCAGTTCTTC.

A few counts support this clonotype. The V and J genes are TRBV10-3 and TRBJ2-1; TRBD2 agrees at 9 bases. CDR3 size: 15 residues. The trim removed 3 bases at V and 6 bases at J, leaving 6 bases unmatched. Looked up from germline, CDR1 is ENHRY and CDR2 is SYGVKD. CDR3 protein: CAISDGSGSVNEQFF. CDR3 DNA sequence: TGTGCCATCAGTGACGGTAGCGGGAGTGTCAATGAGCAGTTCTTC.

This clonotype has ten or more counts. V and J are TRBV7-8 and TRBJ2-2; tentative D call: TRBD1 (6 bases). Trimming took 5 bases from V and 1 from J, leaving 17 bases between them. In germline, CDR1 is SGHVS, CDR2 FQNEAQ. There are 17 residues in the CDR3. CDR3 region: CASSIPPGTLNTGELFF. For the CDR3, the DNA is TGTGCCAGCAGCATACCGCCCGGGACACTGAACACCGGGGAGCTGTTTTTT.

J is TRBJ1-5 and V is TRBV5-1; 7 bases align to TRBD1. CDR3 length equals 14 residues. Germline trimming cut 4 bases from V and 7 bases from J; bases unmatched to any gene: 8. The V gene's germline CDR1 is SGHRS and CDR2 YFSETQ. In DNA form, the CDR3 reads TGCGCCAGCAGCGCACAGGGGCCTTACCAGCCCCAGCATTTT. This encodes CASSAQGPYQPQHF.

This clonotype has a count of ten or more. V gene TRBV6-1 combines with J gene TRBJ1-4; D not certain. The V end lost 6 bases, the J end lost 3 bases, and 8 bases lay between the germline ends. The length of the CDR3 is 13 residues. CDR1 and CDR2 from the germline V gene are MNHNS and SASEGT. The CDR3 here is CASRSTANEKLFF. DNA for the CDR3: TGTGCCAGCAGATCAACAGCTAATGAAAAACTGTTTTTT.

The rearrangement links TRBV28 to TRBJ2-2; the match to TRBD2 covers 9 bases. The trim removed 6 bases at V and 8 bases at J, leaving 10 bases unmatched. Germline V gives CDR1 MDHEN, CDR2 SYDVKM. The CDR3 spans 15 residues. The CDR3 sequence is CASRLPTSGPGELFF. Written as DNA, the CDR3 is TGTGCCAGCAGGCTGCCGACTAGCGGTCCGGGGGAGCTGTTTTTT. The whole variable domain, remainder taken from reference TRBV28 and TRBJ2-2, is DVKVTQSSRYLVKRTGEKVFLECVQDMDHENMFWYRQDPGLGLRLIYFSYDVKMKEKGDIPEGYSVSREKKERFSLILESASTNQTSMYLCASRLPTSGPGELFFGEGSRLTVL.

This clonotype showed up many times. The CDR3 region is CASSYRGSGYF. The CDR3 DNA sequence: TGTGCCAGCAGTTACCGGGGAAGCGGGTACTTC. The chain has TRBV28 and TRBJ2-7; D may be TRBD2 (5 bases). The CDR3 runs 11 residues. Germline CDR1 and CDR2: MDHEN and SYDVKM. The V and J ends lost 4 bases and 12 bases respectively, with 13 bases between them.

Ten or more counts support this clonotype. The genes are TRBV27 and TRBJ2-7, with 11 bases that match TRBD2. The CDR3 extends over 15 amino acids. Per germline, CDR1 MNHEY and CDR2 SMNVEV (reference sequence). The ends lost 3 bases at V and 2 bases at J; junction bases unmatched: 3. The CDR3 loop reads CASSFSGGGTYEQYF. The CDR3 DNA sequence: TGTGCCAGCAGTTTTAGCGGGGGGGGAACCTACGAGCAGTACTTC.

The chain has TRBV20-1 and TRBJ2-1, with 12 bases identical to TRBD2. The CDR3 spans 17 residues. Germline-derived CDR1 and CDR2 are DFQATT and SNEGSKA (reference sequence). V gave up 3 bases and J gave up 6 bases; unmatched junction bases: 12. CDR3 coding DNA: TGCAGTGCTAGTAGGGCTAGCGGGAGGGCCTCCCGCAATGAGCAGTTCTTC. Amino acid sequence: CSASRASGRASRNEQFF.

At least ten counts were recorded for this clonotype. The chain couples TRBV3-1 to TRBJ2-1; 12 bases are shared with TRBD2. Trimming at V came to 7 bases and at J to 8 bases, leaving 18 bases not matched to a gene. The CDR3 contains 18 residues. Germline-derived CDR1 and CDR2 are LGHDT and YNNKEL (reference sequence). CDR3 sequence reads: CASTDASSGRAPPDEQFF. DNA of the CDR3: TGTGCCAGCACCGATGCGTCTAGCGGGAGGGCCCCCCCGGATGAGCAGTTCTTC.

This clonotype occurred a few times. This chain links TRBV5-1 with TRBJ2-5, with 7 bases matching TRBD2. Germline CDR1 reads SGHRS; CDR2 reads YFSETQ. The junction had 6 bases not matched to a gene; V was cut back by 2 bases and J by 5 bases. The CDR3 runs to 14 residues. CDR3 nucleotide sequence: TGCGCCAGCAGCTTTGGACTAGTTGGTGAGACCCAGTACTTC. Translated, it gives CASSFGLVGETQYF.

Comment on this clonotype: One end of the junction is discordant with germline, which a read error may explain. V and J are TRBV14 and TRBJ2-1; 7 bases are a match to TRBD2. The length of the CDR3 is 16 residues. Germline CDR1 and CDR2: SGHDN and FVKESK. CDR3 sequence reads: CASTQDPLAAYNEQFF. The CDR3 DNA is TGTGCCAGCACCCAAGATCCGCTAGCGGCCTACAATGAGCAGTTCTTC.

The J gene is TRBJ2-1, the V gene TRBV5-6, with D perhaps being TRBD1 or TRBD2 (5 bases each). V was pared by 2 bases and J by 3 bases, with 12 bases between. Germline V CDR1 and CDR2: SGHDT, YYEEEE. The CDR3 runs 15 residues. The CDR3: CASSFTRGVYNEQFF. The CDR3 coding sequence is TGTGCCAGCAGCTTTACTAGAGGGGTCTACAATGAGCAGTTCTTC. The full variable domain, in which reference TRBV5-6 and TRBJ2-1 provide the parts outside the CDR3, is DAGVTQSPTHLIKTRGQQVTLRCSPKSGHDTVSWYQQALGQGPQFIFQYYEEEERQRGNFPDRFSGHQFPNYSSELNVNALLLGDSALYLCASSFTRGVYNEQFFGPGTRLTVL.

In its sample, this clonotype was seen a few times. The chain carries TRBV18 and TRBJ1-1; 8 bases are a match to TRBD1. This CDR3 has 15 residues. The germline V gene encodes CDR1 KGHSH and CDR2 LQKENI. V gave up 5 bases and J gave up 3 bases; unmatched junction bases: 8. The CDR3 DNA is TGTGCCAGCTCATCAAACAGGGGGAGGGACACTGAAGCTTTCTTT. This encodes CASSSNRGRDTEAFF.

J is TRBJ1-5 and V is TRBV19; 10 bases fit TRBD1. From germline, CDR1 is LNHDA and CDR2 SQIVND (reference sequence). The CDR3 is 17 residues long. Losses at the gene ends were 5 bases for V and 7 bases for J; bases not matched to a gene: 14. CDR3 sequence: CASSYVLGQGFDQPQHF. The CDR3, as DNA: TGTGCCAGTAGTTATGTCCTGGGACAGGGGTTCGACCAGCCCCAGCATTTT.

This clonotype has at least ten counts. The chain employs TRBV2 and TRBJ2-1; 10 nucleotides align to TRBD2. J was trimmed by 8 bases and V by 6 bases; bases with no gene match: 7. The CDR3 consists of 14 residues. Germline assignment: CDR1 SNHLY and CDR2 FYNNEI. The CDR3 loop is CASSLRTSGDEQFF. The DNA of the CDR3 is TGTGCCAGCAGCCTTCGGACTAGCGGTGATGAGCAGTTCTTC.

This clonotype was counted at least ten times. This chain links TRBV28 with TRBJ1-5, with D hard to call. Deletions cut 3 bases from V and 7 bases from J, with 4 bases between. CDR3 length: 11 amino acids. Germline V CDR1 and CDR2: MDHEN, SYDVKM. The CDR3 loop reads CASSFGQPQHF. The CDR3 DNA follows: TGTGCCAGCAGTTTCGGACAGCCCCAGCATTTT.

This clonotype was counted between two and nine times. V usage is TRBV3-1 and J usage is TRBJ2-7; D is unresolved. The length of the CDR3 is 13 residues. CDR1 LGHDT and CDR2 YNNKEL come from the germline V gene (reference sequence). With 1 base removed from V and 4 bases from J, the gap between germline ends came to 8 bases. The CDR3 region has the DNA TGTGCCAGCAGCCAAGCCCCCTCATACGAGCAGTACTTC. It encodes CASSQAPSYEQYF.

This clonotype was counted a few times. This chain joins TRBV10-1 and TRBJ2-5; D tentatively reads TRBD1 or TRBD2 (5 bases each). The germline gives CDR1 WNHNN, CDR2 SYGVQD (reference sequence). The CDR3 is 13 residues long. V lost 9 bases and J lost 7, with 18 bases in between. The CDR3 DNA sequence: TGCGCCAGTGCCGACCGGGACGGCCGGACCCAGTACTTC. It translates to CASADRDGRTQYF.

This clonotype was picked up many times. The chain carries TRBV28 and TRBJ1-4; 7 bases are shared with TRBD1. The ends lost 7 bases at V and 2 bases at J; junction bases unmatched: 4. Germline loops: CDR1 MDHEN, CDR2 SYDVKM. The CDR3 totals 14 residues. CDR3 residues: CASKGGGTNEKLFF. The CDR3 DNA is TGTGCCAGCAAGGGAGGGGGCACTAATGAAAAACTGTTTTTT.

The rearrangement joins TRBV28 to TRBJ1-5; 7 nucleotides match TRBD1. The V gene end was trimmed by 8 bases and the J gene end by 2 bases; junction bases not matched to a gene: 12. Germline V gene lookup returns CDR1 MDHEN and CDR2 SYDVKM. The CDR3 has 16 residues. The CDR3 coding sequence is TGTGCCAGCTTTCGGGCAGGGGGTAGGGGCAATCAGCCCCAGCATTTT. As protein: CASFRAGGRGNQPQHF.

V usage is TRBV6-1 and J usage is TRBJ1-3; D is uncertain. The CDR3 extends over 15 amino acids. CDR1 and CDR2 from the germline V gene are MNHNS and SASEGT. With 5 bases removed from V and 1 base from J, the gap between germline ends came to 12 bases. Here the CDR3 reads CASSPPGASGNTIYF. DNA of the CDR3: TGTGCCAGCAGTCCCCCGGGAGCTTCTGGAAACACCATATATTTT.